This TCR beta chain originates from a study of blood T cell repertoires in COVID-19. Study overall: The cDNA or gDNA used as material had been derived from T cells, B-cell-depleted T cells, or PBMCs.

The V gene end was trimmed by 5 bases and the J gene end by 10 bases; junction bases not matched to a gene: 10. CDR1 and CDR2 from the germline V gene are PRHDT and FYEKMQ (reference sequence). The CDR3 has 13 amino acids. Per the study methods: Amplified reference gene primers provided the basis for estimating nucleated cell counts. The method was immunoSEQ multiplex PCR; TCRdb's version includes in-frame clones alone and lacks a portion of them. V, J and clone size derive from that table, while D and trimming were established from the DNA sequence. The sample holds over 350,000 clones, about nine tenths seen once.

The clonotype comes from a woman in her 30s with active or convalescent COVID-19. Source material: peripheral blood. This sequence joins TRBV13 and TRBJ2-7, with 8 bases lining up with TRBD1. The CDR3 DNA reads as TGTGCCAGCAGCCCGACGGACAGGGACACTCAGTACTTC. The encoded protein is CASSPTDRDTQYF.